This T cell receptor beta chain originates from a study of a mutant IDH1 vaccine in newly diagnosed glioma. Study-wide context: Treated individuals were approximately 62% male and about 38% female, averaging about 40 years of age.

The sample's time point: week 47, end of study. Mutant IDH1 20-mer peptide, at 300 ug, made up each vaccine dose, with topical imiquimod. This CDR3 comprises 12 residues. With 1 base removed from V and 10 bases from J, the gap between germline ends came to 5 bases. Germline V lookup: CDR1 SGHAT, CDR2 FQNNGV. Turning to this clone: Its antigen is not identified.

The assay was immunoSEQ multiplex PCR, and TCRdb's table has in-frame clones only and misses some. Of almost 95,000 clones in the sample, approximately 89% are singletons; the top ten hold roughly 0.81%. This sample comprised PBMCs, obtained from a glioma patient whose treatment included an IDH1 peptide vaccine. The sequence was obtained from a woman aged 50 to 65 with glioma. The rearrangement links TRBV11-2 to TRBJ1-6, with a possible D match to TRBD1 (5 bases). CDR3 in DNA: TGTGCCAGCAGCTTAGGGGGCTCACCCCTCCACTTT. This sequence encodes CASSLGGSPLHF.